This entry is about one T cell receptor (beta chain). The protocol was immunoSEQ multiplex PCR, while the TCRdb copy is restricted to in-frame clones and leaves out a portion. This table has 95,000 to 150,000 clones, approximately 90% appearing once. The CDR3 runs 15 residues. Germline CDR1 reads SGHRS; CDR2 reads YFSETQ. Between the trimmed V and J ends, which lost 0 bases and 0 bases, there was a span of 9 bases. The data were obtained in a study of blood T cell repertoires in COVID-19. This sequence joins TRBV5-1 and TRBJ1-1; D gene uncertain. Input material: peripheral blood. This receptor was taken from a man in his fifties or sixties with acute or convalescent COVID-19. The CDR3 here is CASSLGAAMNTEAFF. The DNA for the CDR3 is TGCGCCAGCAGCTTGGGTGCGGCCATGAACACTGAAGCTTTCTTT.